Sequencing of this T cell receptor (beta chain) was carried out in a study of shared clonotypes between healthy human individuals. The germline V gene has CDR1 LNHDA and CDR2 SQIVND (reference sequence). The CDR3 totals 14 residues. V lost 3 bases, J lost 11 bases, and 9 bases stayed unmatched. On this clone: Its antigen is unidentified.

The study's findings and limits: Rarefaction gave evidence that sorted-subset sequencing remained incomplete despite large depth.

Using immunoSEQ multiplex PCR, the repertoire was profiled, and TCRdb retains in-frame clones only, with some absent. The sample holds roughly 1 million clones; about 74% are singletons and the top ten take nearly 1.5%. The TCR was taken from a man between 18 and 29 years old in good health. Input material: memory CD4+ T cells sorted from blood. Subset defined: CD45RA-negative fraction. This sequence joins TRBV19 and TRBJ2-2; 7 bases match TRBD2. In DNA, the CDR3 is TGTGCCAGTAGTATCGGCCTTTCGGGGGGAGAGCTGTTTTTT. Translation: CASSIGLSGGELFF. The whole variable domain, remainder taken from reference TRBV19 and TRBJ2-2, is DGGITQSPKYLFRKEGQNVTLSCEQNLNHDAMYWYRQDPGQGLRLIYYSQIVNDFQKGDIAEGYSVSREKKESFPLTVTSAQKNPTAFYLCASSIGLSGGELFFGEGSRLTVL.